This T cell receptor (beta chain) is from a study of blood T cell repertoires in COVID-19. Germline V gene lookup returns CDR1 SGHTA and CDR2 FQGNSA. CDR3 size: 13 residues. The V gene lost 2 bases and the J gene lost 9 bases, with 14 bases spanning the gap. Clones were sequenced by immunoSEQ multiplex PCR, and TCRdb holds only the in-frame ones, with some missing. The repertoire has about 180,000 clones, approximately 86% of them found once; the top ten carry 2.5% to 3%. The chain combines TRBV7-2 with TRBJ2-7; D might be TRBD1 (6 bases). The clonotype was recovered from a woman in her thirties with active or convalescent COVID-19. The sample comprised peripheral blood. CDR3 in amino acids: CASSLRDPQGQYF. CDR3 DNA: TGTGCCAGCAGCTTAAGGGACCCACAGGGGCAGTACTTC. Drawing the rest from reference TRBV7-2 and TRBJ2-7, the complete variable domain is GAGVSQSPSNKVTEKGKDVELRCDPISGHTALYWYRQSLGQGLEFLIYFQGNSAPDKSGLPSDRFSAERTGGSVSTLTIQRTQQEDSAVYLCASSLRDPQGQYFGPGTRLTVT.